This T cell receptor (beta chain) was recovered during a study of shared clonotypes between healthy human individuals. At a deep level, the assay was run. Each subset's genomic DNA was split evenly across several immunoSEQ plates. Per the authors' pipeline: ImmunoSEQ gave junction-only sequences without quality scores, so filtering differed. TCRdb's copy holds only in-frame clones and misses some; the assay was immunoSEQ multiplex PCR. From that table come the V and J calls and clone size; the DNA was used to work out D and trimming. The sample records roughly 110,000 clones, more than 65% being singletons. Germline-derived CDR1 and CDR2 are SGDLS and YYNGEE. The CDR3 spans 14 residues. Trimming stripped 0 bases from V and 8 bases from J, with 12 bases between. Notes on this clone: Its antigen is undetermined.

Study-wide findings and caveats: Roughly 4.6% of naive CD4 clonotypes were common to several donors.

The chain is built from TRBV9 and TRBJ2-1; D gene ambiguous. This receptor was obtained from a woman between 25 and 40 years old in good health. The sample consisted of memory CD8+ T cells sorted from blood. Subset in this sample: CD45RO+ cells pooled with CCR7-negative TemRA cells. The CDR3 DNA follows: TGTGCCAGCAGCGTAGTAGGGAACCCCCATGAGCAGTTCTTC. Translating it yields CASSVVGNPHEQFF.